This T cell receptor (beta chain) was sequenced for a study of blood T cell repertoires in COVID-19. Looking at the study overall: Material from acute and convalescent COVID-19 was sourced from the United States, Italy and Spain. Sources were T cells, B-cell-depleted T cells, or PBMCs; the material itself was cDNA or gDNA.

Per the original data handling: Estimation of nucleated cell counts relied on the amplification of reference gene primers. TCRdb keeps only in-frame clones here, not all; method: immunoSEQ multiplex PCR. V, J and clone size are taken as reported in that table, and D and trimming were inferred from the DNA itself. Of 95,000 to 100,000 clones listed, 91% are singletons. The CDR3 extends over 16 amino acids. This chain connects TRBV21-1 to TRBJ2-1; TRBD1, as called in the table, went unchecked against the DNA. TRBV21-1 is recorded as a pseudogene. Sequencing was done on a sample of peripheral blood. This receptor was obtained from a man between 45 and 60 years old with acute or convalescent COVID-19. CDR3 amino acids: CATNGAGEDSYNEQFF. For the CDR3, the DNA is TGTGCCACCAACGGCGCAGGGGAAGATTCCTACAATGAGCAGTTCTTC.